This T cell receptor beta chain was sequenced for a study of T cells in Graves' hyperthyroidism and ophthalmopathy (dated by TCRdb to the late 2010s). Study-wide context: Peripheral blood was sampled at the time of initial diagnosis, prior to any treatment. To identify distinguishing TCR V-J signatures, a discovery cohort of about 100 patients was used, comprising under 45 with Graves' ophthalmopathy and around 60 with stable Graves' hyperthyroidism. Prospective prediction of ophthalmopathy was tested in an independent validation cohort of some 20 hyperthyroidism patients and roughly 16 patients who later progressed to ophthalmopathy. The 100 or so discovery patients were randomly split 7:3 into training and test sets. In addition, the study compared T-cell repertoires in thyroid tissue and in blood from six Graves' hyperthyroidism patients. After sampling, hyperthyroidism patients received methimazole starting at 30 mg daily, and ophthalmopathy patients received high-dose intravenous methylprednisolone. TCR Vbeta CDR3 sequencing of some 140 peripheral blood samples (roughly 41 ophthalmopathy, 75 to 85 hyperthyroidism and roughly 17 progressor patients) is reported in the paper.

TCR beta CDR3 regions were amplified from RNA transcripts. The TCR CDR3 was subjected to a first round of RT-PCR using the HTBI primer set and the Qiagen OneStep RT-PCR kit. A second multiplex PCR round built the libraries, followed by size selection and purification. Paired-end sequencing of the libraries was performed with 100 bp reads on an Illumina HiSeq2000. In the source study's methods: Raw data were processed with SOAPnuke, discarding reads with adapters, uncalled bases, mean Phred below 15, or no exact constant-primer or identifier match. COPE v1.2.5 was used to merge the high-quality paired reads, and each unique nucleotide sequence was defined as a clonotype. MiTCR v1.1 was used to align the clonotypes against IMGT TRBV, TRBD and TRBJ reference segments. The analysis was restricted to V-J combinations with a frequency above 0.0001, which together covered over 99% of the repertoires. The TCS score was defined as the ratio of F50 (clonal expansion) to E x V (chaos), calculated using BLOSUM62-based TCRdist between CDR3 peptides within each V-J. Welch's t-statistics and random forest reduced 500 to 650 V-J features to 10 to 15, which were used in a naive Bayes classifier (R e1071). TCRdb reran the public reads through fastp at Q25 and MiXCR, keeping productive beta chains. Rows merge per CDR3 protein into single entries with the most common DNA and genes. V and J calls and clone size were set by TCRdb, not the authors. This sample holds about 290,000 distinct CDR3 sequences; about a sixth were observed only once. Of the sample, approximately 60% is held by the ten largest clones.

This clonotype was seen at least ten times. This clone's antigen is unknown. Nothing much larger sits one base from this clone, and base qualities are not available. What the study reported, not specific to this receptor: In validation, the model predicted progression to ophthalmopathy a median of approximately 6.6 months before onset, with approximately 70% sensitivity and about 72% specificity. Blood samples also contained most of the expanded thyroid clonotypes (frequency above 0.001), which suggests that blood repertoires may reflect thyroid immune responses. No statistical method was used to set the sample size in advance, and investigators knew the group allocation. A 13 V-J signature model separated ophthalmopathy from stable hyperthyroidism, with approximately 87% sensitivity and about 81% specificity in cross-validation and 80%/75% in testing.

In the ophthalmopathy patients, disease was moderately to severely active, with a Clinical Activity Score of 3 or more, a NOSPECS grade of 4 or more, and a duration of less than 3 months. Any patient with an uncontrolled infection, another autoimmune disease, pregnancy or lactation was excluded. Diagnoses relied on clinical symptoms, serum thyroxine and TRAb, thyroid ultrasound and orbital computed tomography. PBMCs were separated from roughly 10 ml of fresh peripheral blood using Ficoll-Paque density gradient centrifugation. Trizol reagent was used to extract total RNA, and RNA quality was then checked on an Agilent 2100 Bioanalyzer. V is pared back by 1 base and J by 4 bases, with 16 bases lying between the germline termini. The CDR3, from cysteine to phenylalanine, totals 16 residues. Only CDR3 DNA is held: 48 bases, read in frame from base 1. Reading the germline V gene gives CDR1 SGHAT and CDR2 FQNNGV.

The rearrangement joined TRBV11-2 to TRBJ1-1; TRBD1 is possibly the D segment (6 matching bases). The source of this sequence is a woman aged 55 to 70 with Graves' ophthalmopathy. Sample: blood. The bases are TGTGCCAGCAGCTTAGGAAAGGGGGATTGGGTCACTGAAGCTTTCTTT. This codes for CASSLGKGDWVTEAFF.